One and the same sample provided the 11 T cell receptor beta chains below, sequenced in a study of blood T cell repertoires in COVID-19 (dated by TCRdb to 2020 to 2022). Libraries were prepared through the immunoSEQ multiplex PCR assay. Held by TCRdb, this immuneACCESS table contains in-frame sequences only and omits some clones. Under half of the omission traces to an unresolved V gene where checked; the cause of the rest is unknown. This sample lists some 370,000 clones; more than 70% were detected once. Around 1.2% of the sample is taken by the ten largest. The sample was peripheral blood. Source of these receptors: a man aged 40-50 years with acute or convalescent COVID-19.

V usage is TRBV27 and J usage is TRBJ2-1; TRBD1 matches 7 bases. Germline assignment: CDR1 MNHEY and CDR2 SMNVEV (reference sequence). V lost 7 bases and J lost 7; bases outside the gene matches: 10. The CDR3 contains 14 residues. Written as DNA, the CDR3 is TGTGCCAGCAACCTCGCCGGGACAGTGAATGAGCAGTTCTTC. This translates into CASNLAGTVNEQFF.

The genes are TRBV5-4 and TRBJ1-1; D uncertain. The CDR3 consists of 13 residues. Germline V CDR1 and CDR2: SGHNT, YYREEE (reference sequence). Trimming pared 2 bases from V and 2 bases from J, leaving 7 bases between. DNA of the CDR3: TGTGCCAGCAGCTTAACAGATAACACTGAAGCTTTCTTT. Encoded protein: CASSLTDNTEAFF.

DNA for the CDR3: TGCGCCAGCAGCCCCGCCGGCAATCTAGGCTATGGCTACACCTTC. This sequence encodes CASSPAGNLGYGYTF. The genes are TRBV5-1 and TRBJ1-2, with D unclear. V was cut by 4 bases and J by 4 bases, with 17 bases left in between. The CDR3 sequence is 15 residues long. Germline V gene data show CDR1 as SGHRS and CDR2 as YFSETQ.

The rearrangement joins TRBV6-5 to TRBJ2-7; maybe TRBD2 (7 bases). The CDR3 length is 15 residues. The V end lost 5 bases, the J end lost 4 bases, and 18 bases lay between the germline ends. Germline V gene lookup returns CDR1 MNHEY and CDR2 SVGAGI. The CDR3 bases are TGTGCCAGCAGTAGGCTCCGGGGGGCTAGTTACGAGCAGTACTTC. It encodes CASSRLRGASYEQYF.

J is TRBJ1-2 and V is TRBV27, with D possibly TRBD1 on 5 matching bases. Germline V gives CDR1 MNHEY, CDR2 SMNVEV (reference sequence). This CDR3 region has 15 residues. V lost 1 base and J 7 bases, leaving 16 bases between the germline ends. CDR3 nucleotide sequence: TGTGCCAGCAGTTTATGGGCAGGGTCGTTCTCTGGCTACACCTTC. Its protein product is CASSLWAGSFSGYTF.

This chain links TRBV21-1 with TRBJ2-7; the DNA was not compared with TRBD1, the D call given in the table. TRBV21-1 is deemed a pseudogene. The CDR3 is made up of 16 amino acids. This CDR3 is CASNQTRQGGIYEQYF. CDR3 in DNA: TGTGCCAGCAACCAGACTCGACAGGGGGGAATCTACGAGCAGTACTTC.

As for this clone: Other DNA variants within this sample encode the same CDR3. The chain employs TRBV27 and TRBJ2-7; TRBD2 matches 8 bases. After removal of 5 bases from V and 4 bases from J, the junction contained 4 bases not matched to a gene. CDR3 length equals 13 residues. Germline CDR1 is MNHEY and CDR2 is SMNVEV (reference sequence). The CDR3 DNA follows: TGTGCCAGCAGTCTCGGGACTAGTTACGAGCAGTACTTC. Its translation is CASSLGTSYEQYF.

CDR3 residues: CASSDHISGRGTDTQYF. CDR3 nucleotide sequence: TGTGCCAGCAGTGATCATATTTCGGGAAGGGGGACAGATACGCAGTATTTT. The chain uses TRBV6-1 and TRBJ2-3, with D maybe TRBD1 (6 bases). The CDR3 covers 17 residues. Per the germline V gene, CDR1 is MNHNS and CDR2 is SASEGT. V gave up 3 bases and J gave up 3 bases, with 19 bases separating them.

The chain couples TRBV9 to TRBJ2-1; 7 bases align to TRBD1. CDR1 SGDLS and CDR2 YYNGEE come from the germline V gene. Trimming at V came to 3 bases and at J to 2 bases, leaving 5 bases not matched to a gene. This CDR3 spans 15 amino acids. The chain's CDR3 is CASSGSGQPYNEQFF. CDR3 DNA sequence: TGTGCCAGCAGCGGGTCGGGACAGCCCTACAATGAGCAGTTCTTC.

The chain couples TRBV2 to TRBJ1-5, with 11 bases identical to TRBD1. The V gene's germline CDR1 is SNHLY and CDR2 FYNNEI. The CDR3 sequence is 17 residues long. After removal of 7 bases from V and 3 bases from J, the junction contained 11 bases not matched to a gene. The CDR3 sequence: CASKPSTGQGVNQPQHF. The CDR3 bases are TGTGCCAGCAAGCCCTCTACGGGACAGGGGGTCAATCAGCCCCAGCATTTT.

The chain combines TRBV27 with TRBJ2-3; TRBD1 aligns across 8 bases. Unmatched junction bases numbered 5, after V lost 7 bases and J lost 5 bases. This CDR3 has 13 residues. CDR1 and CDR2 from the germline V gene are MNHEY and SMNVEV (reference sequence). CDR3 DNA: TGTGCCAGCAAGCTTACAGGGGGAGATACGCAGTATTTT. Translation: CASKLTGGDTQYF.